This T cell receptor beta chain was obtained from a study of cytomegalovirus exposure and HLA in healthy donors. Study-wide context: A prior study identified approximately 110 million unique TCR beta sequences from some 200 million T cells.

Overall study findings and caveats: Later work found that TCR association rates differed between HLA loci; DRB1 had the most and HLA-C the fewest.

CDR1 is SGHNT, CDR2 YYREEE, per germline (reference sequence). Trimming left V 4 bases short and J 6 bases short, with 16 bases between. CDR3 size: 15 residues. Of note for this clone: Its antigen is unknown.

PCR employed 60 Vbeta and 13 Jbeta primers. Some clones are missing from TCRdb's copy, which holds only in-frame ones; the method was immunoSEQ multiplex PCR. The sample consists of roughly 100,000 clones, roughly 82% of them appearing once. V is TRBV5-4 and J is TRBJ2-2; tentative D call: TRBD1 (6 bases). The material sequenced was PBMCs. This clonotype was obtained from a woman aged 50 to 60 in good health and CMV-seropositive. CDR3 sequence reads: CASSPAGVLSGELFF. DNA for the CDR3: TGTGCCAGCAGCCCGGCAGGGGTCCTGTCCGGGGAGCTGTTTTTT.